Following are 26 T cell receptor beta chains from one sample sequenced in a study of identifying expanded T cells in peripheral blood. TCRdb's table, derived via immunoSEQ multiplex PCR, lists solely in-frame clones and lacks some. The sample contains about 100,000 clones, over 80% of which appear only once. Sample: blood. Every receptor here comes from a person aged 18-70 years in good health.

The genes are TRBV19 and TRBJ2-1, with 7 bases that match TRBD2. J lost 0 bases, V lost 7 bases, and 9 bases had no gene match. The CDR3 is 16 residues long. From germline, CDR1 is LNHDA and CDR2 SQIVND (reference sequence). CDR3 bases: TGTGCCAGTACCTTGATAGGCGGGGGCTCCTACAATGAGCAGTTCTTC. Translated: CASTLIGGGSYNEQFF.

The chain employs TRBV30 and TRBJ2-7; possibly TRBD2 for D (6 bases). CDR1 and CDR2 from the germline V gene are GTSNPN and SVGIG (reference sequence). This CDR3 contains 14 residues. The V end lost 5 bases, the J end lost 3 bases, and 17 bases lay between the germline ends. The CDR3: CAWGRRGGGYEQYF. DNA of the CDR3: TGTGCCTGGGGGCGGCGGGGCGGAGGCTACGAGCAGTACTTC. Combining the CDR3 with reference TRBV30 and TRBJ2-7 gives the whole variable domain SQTIHQWPATLVQPVGSPLSLECTVEGTSNPNLYWYRQAAGRGLQLLFYSVGIGQISSEVPQNLSASRPQDRQFILSSKKLLLSDSGFYLCAWGRRGGGYEQYFGPGTRLTVT.

The genes are TRBV6-5 and TRBJ2-7; TRBD1 agrees at 8 bases. The CDR3 has 14 residues. Germline trimming cut 9 bases from V and 1 base from J; bases unmatched to any gene: 8. In germline, CDR1 is MNHEY, CDR2 SVGAGI. This CDR3 is CASQSDRGSYEQYF. DNA of the CDR3: TGTGCCAGTCAATCCGACAGGGGATCCTACGAGCAGTACTTC.

The chain joins TRBV6-6 to TRBJ2-7, with D uncertain. The CDR3 sequence is 15 residues long. Trimming took 5 bases from V and 3 from J, leaving 17 bases between them. Germline V gene data show CDR1 as MNHNY and CDR2 as SVGAGI (reference sequence). CDR3 nucleotide sequence: TGTGCCAGCAGTCATACCGCCGTCAGGATCTACGAGCAGTACTTC. Encoded protein: CASSHTAVRIYEQYF.

The chain has TRBV4-1 and TRBJ2-2; D gene unclear. The CDR3 extends over 16 amino acids. Germline CDR1 MGHRA, CDR2 YSYEKL. V was cut by 0 bases and J by 4 bases, with 12 bases left in between. The CDR3 DNA reads TGCGCCAGCAGCCAAGATACATACGCAGCCACCGGGGAGCTGTTTTTT. Translating it yields CASSQDTYAATGELFF.

This clone was counted a single time. J is TRBJ2-3 and V is TRBV2; 10 positions match TRBD2. Trimming cost V 3 bases and J 2 bases; bases outside gene matches: 8. Germline CDR1 SNHLY, CDR2 FYNNEI. This CDR3 is built from 17 residues. This chain's CDR3 is CASSEGQRGGFTDTQYF. CDR3 bases: TGTGCCAGCAGTGAGGGCCAGCGGGGGGGTTTCACAGATACGCAGTATTTT.

This clone was recorded once. The chain recombines TRBV19 with TRBJ1-5; 7 bases line up with TRBD1. V dropped 7 bases and J dropped 5; count of bases not matched to a gene: 5. The CDR3 is made up of 13 amino acids. The germline V gene has CDR1 LNHDA and CDR2 SQIVND (reference sequence). The CDR3 DNA reads TGTGCCAGTACGACAGGGATCGATCAGCCCCAGCATTTT. This encodes CASTTGIDQPQHF.

This sequence joins TRBV9 and TRBJ2-2; TRBD1 matches 11 bases. The junction had 7 bases not matched to a gene; V was cut back by 4 bases and J by 5 bases. The germline gives CDR1 SGDLS, CDR2 YYNGEE. This CDR3 is built from 16 residues. Here the CDR3 DNA reads TGTGCCAGCAGCCCCTGGACAGGGGGCCGGACCGGGGAGCTGTTTTTT. Amino acids: CASSPWTGGRTGELFF.

V and J are TRBV18 and TRBJ2-5, with 7 nucleotides matching TRBD1. V shed 3 bases, J shed 5 bases, and the junction held 6 bases outside the gene matches. Germline CDR1 reads KGHSH; CDR2 reads LQKENI. The CDR3 runs to 14 residues. CDR3 loop: CASSPSQGWETQYF. The CDR3 DNA reads as TGTGCCAGCTCACCTTCACAGGGGTGGGAGACCCAGTACTTC.

The chain has TRBV19 and TRBJ1-4; TRBD1 is a possible D gene (5 bases). The CDR3 spans 13 residues. V was pared by 5 bases and J by 8 bases, with 12 bases between. CDR1 and CDR2 (germline): LNHDA, SQIVND (reference sequence). CDR3 coding DNA: TGTGCCAGTAGTCGGCAGGGTACGGAAAAACTGTTTTTT. The encoded protein is CASSRQGTEKLFF.

The CDR3 nucleotides read TGTGCCAGCAGCCGTAGCCTGAGTCAGCCCCAGCATTTT. Translation gives CASSRSLSQPQHF. V is TRBV5-6 and J is TRBJ1-5, with no clear D. Germline lookup yields CDR1 SGHDT and CDR2 YYEEEE. The CDR3 covers 13 residues. Trimming cost V 4 bases and J 6 bases, with 11 bases left between them.

This clone was seen more than once but under ten times. V usage is TRBV7-9 and J usage is TRBJ1-2; D ambiguous. The V gene's germline CDR1 is SEHNR and CDR2 FQNEAQ (reference sequence). The CDR3 is 14 amino acids. Trimming left V 4 bases short and J 2 bases short, with 11 bases between. CDR3 loop: CASSYGQFNYGYTF. The CDR3 nucleotides are TGTGCCAGCAGCTACGGGCAGTTCAACTATGGCTACACCTTC.

This chain connects TRBV7-2 to TRBJ2-1, with 8 bases aligning to TRBD2. This CDR3 has 15 amino acids. The germline V gene has CDR1 SGHTA and CDR2 FQGNSA. The trim removed 1 base at V and 3 bases at J, leaving 2 bases unmatched. CDR3 residues: CASSLGTSYYNEQFF. In nucleotides, the CDR3 is TGTGCCAGCAGCTTAGGGACTAGCTACTACAATGAGCAGTTCTTC.

The chain uses TRBV7-9 and TRBJ2-1; D is unclear. The CDR3 length is 15 residues. Germline V gene sequence: CDR1 SEHNR, CDR2 FQNEAQ (reference sequence). With 5 bases removed from V and 3 bases from J, the gap between germline ends came to 14 bases. As DNA, the CDR3 is TGTGCCAGCAGCGCGCCCGGACCTCTCTACAATGAGCAGTTCTTC. It translates to CASSAPGPLYNEQFF.

The chain has TRBV7-2 and TRBJ1-2; tentatively, D is TRBD1 (5 bases). From germline, CDR1 is SGHTA and CDR2 FQGNSA. This CDR3 has 14 residues. The germline V and J ends were trimmed by 4 bases and 4 bases, with 13 bases remaining between them. CDR3 in DNA: TGTGCCAGCAGCTCAGTTCGGGACGGCTATGGCTACACCTTC. Translated: CASSSVRDGYGYTF.

The rearrangement links TRBV9 to TRBJ1-6, with D uncertain. The CDR3 is made up of 14 amino acids. The germline V and J ends were trimmed by 2 bases and 8 bases, with 11 bases remaining between them. From germline, CDR1 is SGDLS and CDR2 YYNGEE. CDR3: CASSVDLRDSPLHF. CDR3 nucleotides: TGTGCCAGCAGCGTCGATCTGCGGGATTCACCCCTCCACTTT.

The chain combines TRBV29-1 with TRBJ1-1; a possible D gene is TRBD1 (5 bases). V lost 3 bases and J lost 1, with 9 bases in between. This CDR3 is built from 13 residues. CDR1 and CDR2 from the germline V gene are SQVTM and ANQGSEA. The CDR3 DNA reads as TGCAGCGTTGATCTGGGGGAGAACACTGAAGCTTTCTTT. Amino acids: CSVDLGENTEAFF.

This chain connects TRBV5-1 to TRBJ2-3, with unresolved D. This CDR3 is 15 amino acids long. V lost 2 bases and J 1 base, leaving 11 bases between the germline ends. CDR1 SGHRS and CDR2 YFSETQ come from the germline V gene. DNA of the CDR3: TGCGCCAGCAGCTTATTCCGACTCGGCACAGATACGCAGTATTTT. Its translation is CASSLFRLGTDTQYF.

The CDR3 protein is CASSSSTGQASGNTIYF. For the CDR3, the DNA is TGTGCCAGCAGCTCCAGTACCGGACAGGCCTCTGGAAACACCATATATTTT. The V and J genes are TRBV5-4 and TRBJ1-3; 7 bases are a match to TRBD1. The ends lost 3 bases at V and 0 bases at J; junction bases unmatched: 9. The V gene's germline CDR1 is SGHNT and CDR2 YYREEE (reference sequence). The CDR3 has 17 residues.

The chain combines TRBV7-7 with TRBJ2-2, with 7 bases matching TRBD1. Losses at the gene ends were 4 bases for V and 6 bases for J; bases not matched to a gene: 5. The CDR3 spans 14 residues. CDR1 SSHAT and CDR2 FNYEAQ come from the germline V gene (reference sequence). The CDR3 DNA is TGTGCCAGCAGCTCGGGACAGATTCCCGGGGAGCTGTTTTTT. The encoded protein is CASSSGQIPGELFF.

The J gene is TRBJ1-5, the V gene TRBV4-1; possible D gene TRBD1, 5 bases. V shed 4 bases and J shed 6 bases, with 16 bases lying between them. CDR1 and CDR2 (germline): MGHRA, YSYEKL. This CDR3 comprises 15 residues. This chain's CDR3 is CASSPRPPGGQPQHF. CDR3 bases: TGCGCCAGCAGCCCCCGACCACCTGGGGGTCAGCCCCAGCATTTT.

The chain joins TRBV4-3 to TRBJ2-7; perhaps TRBD1 as D (6 bases). The CDR3 spans 15 residues. V lost 1 base to trimming and J lost 3 bases, with 13 bases between them. Germline CDR1 LGHNA, CDR2 YSLEER. The CDR3 nucleotides read TGCGCCAGCAGCCAAGTGCGGACAGTTGACTACGAGCAGTACTTC. This gives the protein CASSQVRTVDYEQYF.

The gene calls are TRBV5-1 and TRBJ2-7; perhaps TRBD1 as D (5 bases). V lost 2 bases, J lost 4 bases, and 7 bases lay in between. The CDR3 is made up of 12 amino acids. Germline V gene sequence: CDR1 SGHRS, CDR2 YFSETQ. The CDR3 here is CASSFTGYEQYF. Here the CDR3 DNA reads TGCGCCAGCAGCTTTACAGGTTACGAGCAGTACTTC.

This sequence joins TRBV4-3 and TRBJ2-1; D is unresolved. The CDR3 covers 12 residues. V was pared by 4 bases and J by 6 bases, with 7 bases between. CDR1 is LGHNA and CDR2 is YSLEER in the germline V gene. CDR3 sequence reads: CASSPDANEQFF. In DNA, the CDR3 is TGCGCCAGCAGCCCGGACGCCAATGAGCAGTTCTTC.

This clone was observed a handful of times. The chain recombines TRBV7-2 with TRBJ1-5, with no clear D. V was pared by 5 bases and J by 0 bases, with 2 bases between. This CDR3 spans 12 amino acids. Germline V gives CDR1 SGHTA, CDR2 FQGNSA. In DNA form, the CDR3 reads TGTGCCAGCAGCCTTAGCAATCAGCCCCAGCATTTT. Protein sequence: CASSLSNQPQHF.

The chain links TRBV5-1 to TRBJ1-1; D gene uncertain. The CDR3 totals 12 residues. Germline lookup yields CDR1 SGHRS and CDR2 YFSETQ. The V end lost 0 bases, the J end lost 5 bases, and 5 bases lay between the germline ends. CDR3 in DNA: TGCGCCAGCAGCTTGGAACGGACTGAAGCTTTCTTT. Protein sequence: CASSLERTEAFF.